These 4 T cell receptor beta chains came from one sample sequenced in a study of OX40 agonist ivuxolimab in advanced cancers. Profiling relied on immunoSEQ multiplex PCR, and the TCRdb table lists in-frame clones only, not all of them. The data contain approximately 23,000 clones, 75% to 90% of them singletons. The material sequenced was CD4+ or CD8+ T cells sorted from blood, taken in a trial of the OX40 agonist ivuxolimab. Receptors originate from an adult with an advanced solid tumor such as melanoma, head and neck, liver or kidney cancer.

V gene TRBV11-1 combines with J gene TRBJ1-2, with a possible D match to TRBD1 (5 bases). CDR1 and CDR2 from the germline V gene are SGHAT and FQDESV (reference sequence). The CDR3 loop spans 13 amino acids. The V end was cut by 4 bases, the J end by 6 bases, with 12 bases between. CDR3 DNA sequence: TGTGCCAGCAGCTCATTCGACAGCGATGGCTACACCTTC. This encodes CASSSFDSDGYTF.

The chain couples TRBV29-1 to TRBJ2-3; no definite D call. This CDR3 has 13 amino acids. Between the trimmed V and J ends, which lost 4 bases and 2 bases, there was a span of 10 bases. Germline values: CDR1 SQVTM, CDR2 ANQGSEA. CDR3 in amino acids: CSVVIGYTDTQYF. Here the CDR3 DNA reads TGCAGCGTTGTAATCGGATACACAGATACGCAGTATTTT.

The chain has TRBV5-5 and TRBJ2-3; the D gene is possibly TRBD1 (6 bases). Between the trimmed V and J ends, which lost 1 base and 3 bases, there was a span of 12 bases. The germline V gene has CDR1 SGHKS and CDR2 YYEKEE (reference sequence). CDR3 length equals 15 residues. The CDR3 spells CASSLRGRGTDTQYF. The CDR3 DNA follows: TGTGCCAGCAGCTTGAGGGGCAGGGGAACAGATACGCAGTATTTT.

In nucleotides, the CDR3 is TGTGCCAGCAGCCCCGGGACAGGACCCTACAATGAGCAGTTCTTC. It specifies CASSPGTGPYNEQFF. The rearrangement joins TRBV7-6 to TRBJ2-1, with TRBD1 matching 8 bases. The trim removed 5 bases at V and 2 bases at J, leaving 5 bases unmatched. Germline values: CDR1 SGHVS, CDR2 FNYEAQ. The CDR3 loop spans 15 amino acids. Variable domain in full (rest from reference TRBV7-6 and TRBJ2-1): GAGVSQSPRYKVTKRGQDVALRCDPISGHVSLYWYRQALGQGPEFLTYFNYEAQQDKSGLPNDRFSAERPEGSISTLTIQRTEQRDSAMYRCASSPGTGPYNEQFFGPGTRLTVL.